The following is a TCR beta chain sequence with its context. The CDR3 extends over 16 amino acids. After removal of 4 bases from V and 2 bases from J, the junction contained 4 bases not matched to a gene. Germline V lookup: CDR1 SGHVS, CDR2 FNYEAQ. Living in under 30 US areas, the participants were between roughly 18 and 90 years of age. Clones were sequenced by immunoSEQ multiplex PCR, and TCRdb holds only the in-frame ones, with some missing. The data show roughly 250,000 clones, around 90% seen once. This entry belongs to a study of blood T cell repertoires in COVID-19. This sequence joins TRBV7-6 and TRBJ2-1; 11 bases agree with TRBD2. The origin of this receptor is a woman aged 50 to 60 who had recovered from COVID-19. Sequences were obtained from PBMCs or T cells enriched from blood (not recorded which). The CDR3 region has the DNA TGTGCCAGCAGCTCGATTAGCGGGAGGGCCTACAATGAGCAGTTCTTC. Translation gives CASSSISGRAYNEQFF.